This passage covers 11 T cell receptor beta chains from one sample sequenced in a study of early T cells in non-severe SARS-CoV-2 infection. MiXCR, applied by TCRdb to the 5' RACE reads, yields one record per CDR3 protein. The sample has about 46,000 distinct CDR3 sequences; roughly 5.4% are singletons. Specimen: whole blood, collected at baseline. These TCRs come from an adult who was a healthcare worker with PCR-confirmed SARS-CoV-2 infection or an uninfected control (not recorded which).

This clonotype was seen a handful of times. In DNA, the CDR3 is TGTGCCAGCAGCTCGGGACTTGAGACCCAGTACTTC. This translates into CASSSGLETQYF. The chain couples TRBV25-1 to TRBJ2-5; tentative D call: TRBD2 (6 bases). The ends were cut back, 6 bases at V and 5 bases at J, with 10 bases in the middle. The CDR3 consists of 12 residues. CDR1 is MGHDK, CDR2 SYGVNS, per germline.

The J gene is TRBJ2-1, the V gene TRBV24-1, with a possible D match to TRBD2 (5 bases). This CDR3 contains 16 residues. V lost 5 bases to trimming and J lost 0 bases, with 13 bases between them. Germline CDR1 and CDR2: KGHDR and SFDVKD. The CDR3 loop is CATSGPGYSSYNEQFF. CDR3 bases: TGTGCCACCAGTGGTCCGGGGTATTCCTCCTACAATGAGCAGTTCTTC.

This clonotype came up many times. The gene calls are TRBV7-2 and TRBJ2-1; 15 bases align to TRBD2. Germline trimming cut 4 bases from V and 2 bases from J; bases unmatched to any gene: 6. The CDR3 is 18 residues long. Germline-derived CDR1 and CDR2 are SGHTA and FQGNSA. Here the CDR3 DNA reads TGTGCCAGCAGCTCACGGACTAGCGGGAGGGGGACCTACAATGAGCAGTTCTTC. Its protein is CASSSRTSGRGTYNEQFF.

The rearrangement links TRBV5-1 to TRBJ1-1; TRBD1 matches 8 bases. V gave up 4 bases and J gave up 5 bases; unmatched junction bases: 4. Per the germline V gene, CDR1 is SGHRS and CDR2 is YFSETQ. The CDR3 consists of 13 residues. The CDR3 bases are TGCGCCAGCAGCACCCGACAGGGGACTGAAGCTTTCTTT. It specifies CASSTRQGTEAFF.

This clonotype turned up a few times. This rearrangement joins TRBV6-5 to TRBJ1-1; D uncertain. The germline V and J ends were trimmed by 0 bases and 4 bases, with 9 bases remaining between them. Looked up from germline, CDR1 is MNHEY and CDR2 is SVGAGI. The CDR3 runs 14 residues. Here the CDR3 reads CASSYSTGRTEAFF. The CDR3 DNA is TGTGCCAGCAGTTACTCGACCGGGCGCACTGAAGCTTTCTTT.

In its sample, this clonotype was seen many times. The chain joins TRBV30 to TRBJ1-5; D uncertain. Trimming stripped 4 bases from V and 1 base from J, with 20 bases between. This CDR3 contains 17 residues. CDR1 and CDR2 from the germline V gene are GTSNPN and SVGIG (reference sequence). The CDR3 loop is CAWTPRLGLLSNQPQHF. The CDR3 nucleotides read TGTGCCTGGACCCCACGTTTGGGTTTGTTGAGCAATCAGCCCCAGCATTTT.

The chain combines TRBV7-8 with TRBJ2-3; TRBD2 aligns across 14 bases. CDR1 and CDR2 (germline): SGHVS, FQNEAQ. This CDR3 contains 18 residues. V dropped 5 bases and J dropped 1; count of bases not matched to a gene: 8. CDR3 sequence: CASSKGLAGEAGTDTQYF. For the CDR3, the DNA is TGTGCCAGCAGCAAGGGACTAGCGGGAGAAGCTGGCACAGATACGCAGTATTTT.

This clonotype was detected many times. This chain links TRBV10-1 with TRBJ2-1; 7 bases agree with TRBD2. Looked up from germline, CDR1 is WNHNN and CDR2 is SYGVQD (reference sequence). Trimming removed 4 bases from V and 3 bases from J; junction bases left unmatched: 3. The length of the CDR3 is 14 residues. Here the CDR3 reads CASSVQRGYNEQFF. The CDR3 bases are TGCGCCAGCAGTGTCCAGCGGGGCTACAATGAGCAGTTCTTC.

This clonotype has ten or more counts. This chain connects TRBV20-1 to TRBJ1-1; D is undetermined. Trimming removed 5 bases at V and 6 bases at J, with 13 bases between. Germline CDR1 and CDR2: DFQATT and SNEGSKA (reference sequence). This CDR3 is built from 12 residues. The CDR3 protein is CSARGETPEAFF. In DNA, the CDR3 is TGCAGTGCTCGCGGTGAGACGCCTGAAGCTTTCTTT.

This clonotype was seen at least ten times. This chain connects TRBV5-6 to TRBJ2-4; D gene uncertain. Germline CDR1 SGHDT, CDR2 YYEEEE. The V end was cut by 0 bases, the J end by 0 bases, with 10 bases between. The CDR3 runs to 16 residues. The CDR3 bases are TGTGCCAGCAGCTTGGGAATTTTGGTAGCCAAAAACATTCAGTACTTC. This codes for CASSLGILVAKNIQYF.

This clonotype was counted between two and nine times. The chain couples TRBV29-1 to TRBJ1-1; a weak D match, TRBD1 (5 bases). V was cut by 2 bases and J by 4 bases, with 14 bases left in between. CDR1 is SQVTM and CDR2 is ANQGSEA in the germline V gene. The length of the CDR3 is 14 residues. CDR3 region: CSVEPGGVGTEAFF. CDR3 DNA: TGCAGCGTTGAACCGGGAGGGGTCGGCACTGAAGCTTTCTTT.